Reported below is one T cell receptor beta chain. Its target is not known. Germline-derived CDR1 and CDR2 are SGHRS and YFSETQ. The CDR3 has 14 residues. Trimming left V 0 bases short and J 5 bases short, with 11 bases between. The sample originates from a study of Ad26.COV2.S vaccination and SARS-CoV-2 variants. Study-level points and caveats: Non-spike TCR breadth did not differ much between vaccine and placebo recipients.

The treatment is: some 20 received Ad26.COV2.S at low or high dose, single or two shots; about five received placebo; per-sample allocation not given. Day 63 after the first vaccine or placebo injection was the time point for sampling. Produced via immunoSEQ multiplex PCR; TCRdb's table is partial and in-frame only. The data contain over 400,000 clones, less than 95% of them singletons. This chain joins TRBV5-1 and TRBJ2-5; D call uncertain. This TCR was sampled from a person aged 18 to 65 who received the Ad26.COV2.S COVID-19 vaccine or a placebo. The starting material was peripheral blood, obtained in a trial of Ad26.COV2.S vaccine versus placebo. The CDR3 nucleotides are TGCGCCAGCAGCTTGGCTGGTCTGAGGGAGACCCAGTACTTC. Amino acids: CASSLAGLRETQYF.